This T cell receptor beta chain was identified during a study of post-analysis software for immune sequencing data. Study details: Relapsing-remitting, secondary progressive and progressive-relapsing forms of multiple sclerosis all featured among disease courses. Study-level results: Patients carried roughly 5 TRBV segments more frequently than controls did, and TRBV5-6, TRBV5-1 and TRBV20-1 were among them. Samples sharing a preparation batch grouped tightly together when assessed by F measure. Normalized Chao1 diversity in multiple sclerosis patients fell significantly below that of controls.

The CDR3 has 13 residues. Trimming left V 4 bases short and J 3 bases short, with 12 bases between. Germline CDR1 and CDR2: SQVTM and ANQGSEA. Concerning this clonotype itself: Its specificity is not known.

Unique-molecular-identifier-tagged TCR beta cDNA libraries were used. cDNA molecules numbering some 500,000 came from around 1 to 10 million T cells. TCRdb analysed the PCR reads with MiXCR anew, one entry per CDR3 protein. This table holds over 700,000 distinct CDR3 sequences, 25% to 30% found once. Sample: blood. The genes are TRBV29-1 and TRBJ2-5; TRBD1 or TRBD2 may be the D gene (5 bases each). The TCR sequence derives from a girl aged 5-17 years with multiple sclerosis. The CDR3 DNA reads TGCAGCGTTGTGGGCAGAGGGGAAGAGACCCAGTACTTC. It encodes CSVVGRGEETQYF.